The entry that follows covers one T cell receptor (beta chain) sequence. How the authors handled the data: The assay estimated nucleated cells by amplifying reference gene primers. Libraries were prepared by immunoSEQ multiplex PCR; TCRdb keeps only in-frame clonotypes and omits some of them. D and trimming were read from the DNA, whereas the V and J calls and clone size are those reported in that table. The sample lists about 270,000 clones, around 93% occurring once. The data were obtained in a study of blood T cell repertoires in COVID-19. Sequenced sample: PBMCs or T cells enriched from blood (not recorded which). The source is a man between 40 and 49 years old who had been exposed to COVID-19.

The CDR3 coding sequence is TGTGCCAGCAGCCAAGATCCCTTCTCTACTGAAGCTTTCTTT. Translated, it gives CASSQDPFSTEAFF. This chain uses TRBV3-1 (or the pseudogene TRBV3-2) with TRBJ1-1; D is unresolved. The V and J ends lost 0 bases and 5 bases respectively, with 10 bases between them. Germline CDR1 is LGHDT and CDR2 is YNNKEL (reference sequence). The CDR3 contains 14 residues.